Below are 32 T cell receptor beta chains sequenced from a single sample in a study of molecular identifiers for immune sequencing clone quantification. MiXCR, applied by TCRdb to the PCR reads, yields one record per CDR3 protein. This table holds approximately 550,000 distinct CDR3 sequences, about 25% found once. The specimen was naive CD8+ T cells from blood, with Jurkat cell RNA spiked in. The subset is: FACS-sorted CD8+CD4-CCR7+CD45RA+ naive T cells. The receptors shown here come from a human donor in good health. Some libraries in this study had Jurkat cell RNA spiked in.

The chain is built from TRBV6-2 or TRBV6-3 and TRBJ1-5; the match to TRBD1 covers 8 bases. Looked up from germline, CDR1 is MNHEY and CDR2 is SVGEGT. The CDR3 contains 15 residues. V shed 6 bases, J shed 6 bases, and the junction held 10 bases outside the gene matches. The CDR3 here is CASSRPGGAGQPQHF. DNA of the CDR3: TGTGCCAGCAGCCGACCAGGGGGCGCAGGTCAGCCCCAGCATTTT.

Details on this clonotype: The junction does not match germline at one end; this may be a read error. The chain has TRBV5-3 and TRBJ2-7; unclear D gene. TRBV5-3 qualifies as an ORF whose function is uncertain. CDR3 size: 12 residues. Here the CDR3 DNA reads TGTGCCAGCAGCTTGAACCGCTTGGAGCAGTACTTC. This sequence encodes CASSLNRLEQYF.

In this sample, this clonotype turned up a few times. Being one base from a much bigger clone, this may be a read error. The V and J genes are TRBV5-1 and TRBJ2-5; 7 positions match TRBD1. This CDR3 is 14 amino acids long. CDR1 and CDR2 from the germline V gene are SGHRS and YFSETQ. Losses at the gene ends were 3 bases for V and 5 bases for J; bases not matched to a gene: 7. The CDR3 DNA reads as TGCGCCAGCAGCTCGACTTTGGACAGGGAGACCCAGTACTTC. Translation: CASSSTLDRETQYF.

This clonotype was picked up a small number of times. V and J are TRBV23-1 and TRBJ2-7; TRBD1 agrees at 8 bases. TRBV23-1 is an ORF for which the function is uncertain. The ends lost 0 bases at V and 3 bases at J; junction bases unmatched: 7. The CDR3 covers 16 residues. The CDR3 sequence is CASSQSVTGEDYEQYF. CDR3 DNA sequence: TGCGCCAGCAGTCAATCTGTGACAGGGGAAGACTACGAGCAGTACTTC.

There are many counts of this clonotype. The CDR3 DNA is TGTGCCAGCAGTACCTACCGGTTCGAAGACAAAGAGACCCAGTACTTC. It is translated as CASSTYRFEDKETQYF. This chain connects TRBV6-2 or TRBV6-3 to TRBJ2-5; D gene uncertain. Deletions cut 5 bases from V and 3 bases from J, with 19 bases between. The CDR3 spans 16 residues. Germline-derived CDR1 and CDR2 are MNHEY and SVGEGT.

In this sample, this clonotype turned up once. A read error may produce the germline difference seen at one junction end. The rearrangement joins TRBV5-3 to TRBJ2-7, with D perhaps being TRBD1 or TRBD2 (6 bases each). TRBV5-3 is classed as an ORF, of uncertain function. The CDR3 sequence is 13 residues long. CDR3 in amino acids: CASSFGGPYGQYF. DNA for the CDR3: TGTGCCAGCAGCTTCGGGGGCCCCTACGGGCAGTACTTC.

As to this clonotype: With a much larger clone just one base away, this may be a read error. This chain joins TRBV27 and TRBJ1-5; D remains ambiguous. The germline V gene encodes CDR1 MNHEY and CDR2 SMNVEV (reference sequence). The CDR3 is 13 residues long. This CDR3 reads CASSFNSTQPQHF. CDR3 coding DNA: TGTGCCAGCAGTTTCAATAGCACTCAGCCCCAGCATTTT.

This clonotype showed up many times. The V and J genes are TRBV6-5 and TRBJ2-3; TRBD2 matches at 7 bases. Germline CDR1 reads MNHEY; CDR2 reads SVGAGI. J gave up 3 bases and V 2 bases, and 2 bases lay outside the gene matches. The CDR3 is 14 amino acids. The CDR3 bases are TGTGCCAGCAGTTACGGACTAGGGACAGATACGCAGTATTTT. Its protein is CASSYGLGTDTQYF.

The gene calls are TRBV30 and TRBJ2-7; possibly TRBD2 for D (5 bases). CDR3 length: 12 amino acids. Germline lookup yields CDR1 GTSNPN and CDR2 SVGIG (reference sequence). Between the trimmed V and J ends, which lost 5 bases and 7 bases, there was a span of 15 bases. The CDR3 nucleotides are TGTGCCTGGGAAGAGGGTACGGGGGAGCAGTACTTC. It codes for CAWEEGTGEQYF.

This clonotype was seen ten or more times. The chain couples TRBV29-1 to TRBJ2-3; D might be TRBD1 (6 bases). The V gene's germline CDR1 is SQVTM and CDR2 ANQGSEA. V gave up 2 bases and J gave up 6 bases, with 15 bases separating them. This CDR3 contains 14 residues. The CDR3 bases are TGCAGCGTTGAAACCGGGACACCTTCTGATACGCAGTATTTT. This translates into CSVETGTPSDTQYF.

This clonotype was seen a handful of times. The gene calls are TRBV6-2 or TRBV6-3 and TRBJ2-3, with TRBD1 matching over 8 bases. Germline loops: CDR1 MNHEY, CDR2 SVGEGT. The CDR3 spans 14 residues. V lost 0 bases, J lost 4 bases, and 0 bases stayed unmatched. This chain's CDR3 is CASSYSTGADTQYF. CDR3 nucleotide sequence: TGTGCCAGCAGTTACTCGACAGGGGCAGATACGCAGTATTTT.

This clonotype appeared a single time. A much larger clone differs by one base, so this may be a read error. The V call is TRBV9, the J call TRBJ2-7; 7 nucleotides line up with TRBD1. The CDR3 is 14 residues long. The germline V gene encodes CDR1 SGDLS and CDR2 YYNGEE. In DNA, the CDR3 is TGTGCCAGCAGCCACGGACAGGTTTCCTACAAGCAGTACTTC. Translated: CASSHGQVSYKQYF. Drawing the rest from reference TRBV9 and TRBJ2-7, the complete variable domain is DSGVTQTPKHLITATGQRVTLRCSPRSGDLSVYWYQQSLDQGLQFLIQYYNGEERAKGNILERFSAQQFPDLHSELNLSSLELGDSALYFCASSHGQVSYKQYFGPGTRLTVT.

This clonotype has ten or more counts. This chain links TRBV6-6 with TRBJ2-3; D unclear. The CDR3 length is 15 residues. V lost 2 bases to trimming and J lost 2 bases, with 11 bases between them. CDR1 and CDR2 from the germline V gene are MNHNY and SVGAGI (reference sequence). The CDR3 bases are TGTGCCAGCAGTTACGTGAGCCCTACCACAGATACGCAGTATTTT. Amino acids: CASSYVSPTTDTQYF.

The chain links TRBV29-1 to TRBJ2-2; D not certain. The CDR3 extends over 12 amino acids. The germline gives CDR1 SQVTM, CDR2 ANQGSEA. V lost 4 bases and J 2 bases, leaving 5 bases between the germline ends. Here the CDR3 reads CSVVRNTGELFF. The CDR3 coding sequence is TGCAGCGTTGTAAGAAACACCGGGGAGCTGTTTTTT.

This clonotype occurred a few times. CDR3 in DNA: TGCGCCAGCAGCCAAGATAGGAGTTTTCAGCATGGCTACACCTTC. Residues: CASSQDRSFQHGYTF. The J gene is TRBJ1-2, the V gene TRBV4-3; D unresolved. From germline, CDR1 is LGHNA and CDR2 YSLEER. This CDR3 is built from 15 residues. V was clipped by 0 bases and J by 6 bases, with 14 bases between them.

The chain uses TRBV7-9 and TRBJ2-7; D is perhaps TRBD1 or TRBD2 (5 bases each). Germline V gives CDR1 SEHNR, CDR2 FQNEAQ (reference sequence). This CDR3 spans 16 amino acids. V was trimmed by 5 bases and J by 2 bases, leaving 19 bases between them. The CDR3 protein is CASSAPGTALTYEQYF. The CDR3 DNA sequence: TGTGCCAGCAGCGCCCCCGGGACGGCTCTCACCTACGAGCAGTACTTC.

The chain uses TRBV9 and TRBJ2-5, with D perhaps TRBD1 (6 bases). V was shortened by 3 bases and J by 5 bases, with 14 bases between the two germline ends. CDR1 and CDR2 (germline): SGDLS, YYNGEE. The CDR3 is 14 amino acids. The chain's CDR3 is CASSAPRGGETQYF. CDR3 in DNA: TGTGCCAGCAGCGCCCCCAGGGGCGGGGAGACCCAGTACTTC. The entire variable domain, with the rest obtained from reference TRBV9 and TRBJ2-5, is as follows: DSGVTQTPKHLITATGQRVTLRCSPRSGDLSVYWYQQSLDQGLQFLIQYYNGEERAKGNILERFSAQQFPDLHSELNLSSLELGDSALYFCASSAPRGGETQYFGPGTRLLVL.

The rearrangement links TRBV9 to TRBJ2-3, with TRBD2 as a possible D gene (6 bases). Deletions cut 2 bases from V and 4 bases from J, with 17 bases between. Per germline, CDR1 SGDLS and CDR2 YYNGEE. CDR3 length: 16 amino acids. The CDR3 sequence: CASSVVEGSGSDTQYF. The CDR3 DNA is TGTGCCAGCAGCGTGGTGGAGGGGTCAGGGTCAGATACGCAGTATTTT.

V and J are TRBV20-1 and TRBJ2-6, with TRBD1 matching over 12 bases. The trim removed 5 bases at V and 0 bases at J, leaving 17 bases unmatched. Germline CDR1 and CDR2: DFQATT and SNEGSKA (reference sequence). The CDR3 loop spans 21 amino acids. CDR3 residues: CSAQDIRLGTGGSSGANVLTF. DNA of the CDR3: TGCAGTGCTCAGGATATTAGGTTAGGGACAGGGGGCTCCTCTGGGGCCAACGTCCTGACTTTC.

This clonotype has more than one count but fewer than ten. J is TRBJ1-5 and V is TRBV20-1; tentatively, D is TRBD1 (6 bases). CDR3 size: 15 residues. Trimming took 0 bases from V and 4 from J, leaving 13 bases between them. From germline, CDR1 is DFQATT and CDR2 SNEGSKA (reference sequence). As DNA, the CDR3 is TGCAGTGCTAGAGATCTCGGACAGACGAATCAGCCCCAGCATTTT. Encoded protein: CSARDLGQTNQPQHF.

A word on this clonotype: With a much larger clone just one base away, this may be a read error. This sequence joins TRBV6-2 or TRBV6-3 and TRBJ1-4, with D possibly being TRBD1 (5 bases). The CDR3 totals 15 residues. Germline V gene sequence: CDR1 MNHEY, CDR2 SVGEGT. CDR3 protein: CASSYGTTTNEKLVF. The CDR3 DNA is TGTGCCAGCAGTTACGGGACGACAACTAATGAAAAACTGGTTTTT.

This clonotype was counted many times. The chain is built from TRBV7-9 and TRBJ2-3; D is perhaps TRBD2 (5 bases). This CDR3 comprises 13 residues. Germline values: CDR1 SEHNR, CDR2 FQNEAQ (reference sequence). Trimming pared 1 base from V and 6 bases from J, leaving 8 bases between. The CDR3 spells CASSLVALDTQYF. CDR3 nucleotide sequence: TGTGCCAGCAGCTTAGTAGCGTTGGATACGCAGTATTTT.

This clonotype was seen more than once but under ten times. The CDR3 region has the DNA TGTGCCAGCAGTTCCAGGACTAGCGGGAGGGCCTACGAGCAGTACTTC. It specifies CASSSRTSGRAYEQYF. V is TRBV28 and J is TRBJ2-7, with TRBD2 matching 15 bases. V was pared by 4 bases and J by 2 bases, with 3 bases of the junction left unmatched. The CDR3 sequence is 16 residues long. In germline, CDR1 is MDHEN, CDR2 SYDVKM. Together with reference TRBV28 and TRBJ2-7, the CDR3 gives the full variable domain: DVKVTQSSRYLVKRTGEKVFLECVQDMDHENMFWYRQDPGLGLRLIYFSYDVKMKEKGDIPEGYSVSREKKERFSLILESASTNQTSMYLCASSSRTSGRAYEQYFGPGTRLTVT.

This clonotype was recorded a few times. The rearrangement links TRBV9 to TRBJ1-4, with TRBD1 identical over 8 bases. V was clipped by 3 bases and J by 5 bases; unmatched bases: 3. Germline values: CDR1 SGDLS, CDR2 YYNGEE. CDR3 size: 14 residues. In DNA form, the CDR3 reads TGTGCCAGCAGCGAAGGGACAGGAAATGAAAAACTGTTTTTT. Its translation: CASSEGTGNEKLFF.

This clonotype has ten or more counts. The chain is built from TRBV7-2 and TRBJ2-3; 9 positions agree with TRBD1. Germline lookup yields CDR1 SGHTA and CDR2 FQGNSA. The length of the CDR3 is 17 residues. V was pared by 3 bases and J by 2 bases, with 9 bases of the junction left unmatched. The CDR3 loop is CASSFSPGQGLTDTQYF. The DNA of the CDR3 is TGTGCCAGCAGCTTTTCCCCGGGACAGGGCCTCACAGATACGCAGTATTTT.

Written as DNA, the CDR3 is TGTGCCAGCAGTGAGGGACTAGCGGGCCCCTACGAGCAGTACTTC. This encodes CASSEGLAGPYEQYF. The rearrangement joins TRBV5-6 to TRBJ2-7; 12 bases agree with TRBD2. Trimming removed 5 bases from V and 2 bases from J; junction bases left unmatched: 5. Germline loops: CDR1 SGHDT, CDR2 YYEEEE. This CDR3 region has 15 residues.

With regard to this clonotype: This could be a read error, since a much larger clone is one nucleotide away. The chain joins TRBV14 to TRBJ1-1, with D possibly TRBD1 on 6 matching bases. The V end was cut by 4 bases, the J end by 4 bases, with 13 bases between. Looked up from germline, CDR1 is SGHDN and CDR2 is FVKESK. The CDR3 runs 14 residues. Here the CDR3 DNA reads TGTGCCAGCAGCCTCTACCAGGGGACCACTGAAGCTTTCTTT. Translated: CASSLYQGTTEAFF.

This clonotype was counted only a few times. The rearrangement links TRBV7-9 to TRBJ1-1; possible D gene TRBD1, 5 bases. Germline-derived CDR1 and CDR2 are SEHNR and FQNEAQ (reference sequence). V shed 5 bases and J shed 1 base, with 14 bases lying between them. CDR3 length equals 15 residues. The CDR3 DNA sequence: TGTGCCAGCAGCCCTCCGGAAGGGGAGAACACTGAAGCTTTCTTT. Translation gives CASSPPEGENTEAFF.

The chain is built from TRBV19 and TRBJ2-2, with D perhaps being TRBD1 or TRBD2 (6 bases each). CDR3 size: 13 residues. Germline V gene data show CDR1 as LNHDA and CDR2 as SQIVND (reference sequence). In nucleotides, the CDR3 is TGTGGTGCAGGGGACTGGTCGTCTGGGGAGCTGTTTTTT. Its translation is CGAGDWSSGELFF.

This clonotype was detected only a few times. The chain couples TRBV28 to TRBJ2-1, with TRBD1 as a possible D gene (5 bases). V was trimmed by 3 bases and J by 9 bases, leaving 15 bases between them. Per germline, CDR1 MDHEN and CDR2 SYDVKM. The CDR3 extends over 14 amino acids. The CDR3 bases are TGTGCCAGCAGTTTTGGCTACAGGTTATTTGAGCAGTTCTTC. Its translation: CASSFGYRLFEQFF.

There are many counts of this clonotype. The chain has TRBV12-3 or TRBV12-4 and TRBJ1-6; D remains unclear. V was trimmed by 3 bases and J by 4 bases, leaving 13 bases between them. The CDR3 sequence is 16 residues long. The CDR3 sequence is CASSFWAGVYNSPLHF. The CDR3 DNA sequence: TGTGCCAGCAGTTTTTGGGCAGGAGTATATAATTCACCCCTCCACTTT.

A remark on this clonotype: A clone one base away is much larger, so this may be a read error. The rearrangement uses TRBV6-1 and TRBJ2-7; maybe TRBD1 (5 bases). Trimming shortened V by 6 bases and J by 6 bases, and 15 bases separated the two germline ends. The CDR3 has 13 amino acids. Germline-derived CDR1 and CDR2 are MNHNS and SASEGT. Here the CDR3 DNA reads TGTGCCAGCAGAGCAGGGTCGAAGGGCGAGCAGTACTTC. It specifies CASRAGSKGEQYF.